A selection of T cell receptor beta chains follows, all from one sample in a study of T-cell reconstitution after alpha-beta-depleted transplantation in children. MiXCR, applied by TCRdb to the PCR reads, yields one record per CDR3 protein. The table lists 90,000 to 100,000 distinct CDR3 sequences, around 22% of them singletons. Sample: PBMCs, taken before TCRalphabeta/CD19-depleted stem cell transplant. These receptors all stem from a boy aged 2 to 10 with acute lymphoblastic leukemia, due to receive a stem cell transplant. Both conserved end residues are part of each CDR3. The order of the fields is J gene, V gene, D gene, clone size, CDR3 DNA, CDR3 protein. A D gene is named only where the DNA matches it firmly. Clone size, where shown, is once, few, many, or a class for clones that have expanded.

>TRBJ2-3|TRBV4-3|.|.
TGCGCCAGCAGCCAAGATCGAAGGGGTACGCAGTATTTT
CASSQDRRGTQYF
>TRBJ1-2|TRBV29-1|.|many
TGCAGCGCGCCGAGTCTTAATGGCTACACCTTC
CSAPSLNGYTF
>TRBJ1-6|TRBV28|.|few
TGTGCCACGCAACCCGGGGGTATTAATTCACCCCTCCACTTT
CATQPGGINSPLHF
>TRBJ2-2|TRBV12-3/TRBV12-4|.|.
TGTGCCAGCAGTTTTAGGAGTTACACCGGGGAGCTGTTTTTT
CASSFRSYTGELFF
>TRBJ2-5|TRBV19|TRBD2|.
TGTGCCAGTAGTACGGGACTAGCAAACACTTACCAAGAGACCCAGTACTTC
CASSTGLANTYQETQYF
>TRBJ2-7|TRBV18|TRBD2|.
TGTGCCAGCTCACCCCTAGCGGAGGACTACGAGCAGTACTTC
CASSPLAEDYEQYF
>TRBJ1-2|TRBV29-1|.|.
TGCAGCGTTGAATTGGGGCGGGAGGGGAACTATGGCTACACCTTC
CSVELGREGNYGYTF
>TRBJ2-1|TRBV18|.|few
TGTGCCAGCTCATTACCAGGGGTCGGTGAGCAGTTCTTC
CASSLPGVGEQFF
>TRBJ1-5|TRBV20-1|.|few
TGCAGTGCCCTGAACGGGGCCGGATTCGATAGCAATCAGCCCCAGCATTTT
CSALNGAGFDSNQPQHF
>TRBJ2-3|TRBV5-1|.|few
TGCGCCAGCAGCGTAACAGGGGATACGCAGTATTTT
CASSVTGDTQYF
>TRBJ2-7|TRBV6-1|.|.
TGTGCCAGCAGTCCCTATAAGGTGGTATACGAGCAGTACTTC
CASSPYKVVYEQYF
>TRBJ2-1|TRBV5-1|.|many
TGCGCCAGCGGATTACTGGGATCCAATGAGCAGTTCTTC
CASGLLGSNEQFF
>TRBJ1-3|TRBV20-1|TRBD1|.
TGCAGTGCTACCGGGACAGGGGACTTCTCTGGAAACACCATATATTTT
CSATGTGDFSGNTIYF
>TRBJ1-6|TRBV9|TRBD1|.
TGTGCCAGCAGCCCAAGGGACAGGGATAATTCACCCCTCCACTTT
CASSPRDRDNSPLHF
>TRBJ1-1|TRBV20-1|.|.
TGCAGTGCTGAGCCGGGACCGTTAAACACTGAAGCTTTCTTT
CSAEPGPLNTEAFF
>TRBJ2-7|TRBV20-1|.|few
TGCAGTGCTAGGGATACCTACGAGCAGTACTTC
CSARDTYEQYF
>TRBJ2-5|TRBV15|.|few
TGTGCCACCAGCAGGGACAGCGAGACCCAGTACTTC
CATSRDSETQYF
>TRBJ2-3|TRBV5-1|.|few
TGCGCCAGCAGCGCCGACAGGGGAGGGGGAGATACGCAGTATTTT
CASSADRGGGDTQYF